This TCR beta chain was identified during a study of technical replicates of blood from a few donors. Sequenced by immunoSEQ multiplex PCR; TCRdb stores in-frame clones only, minus some. The sample yields some 87,000 clones, approximately 91% seen once. Material: T cells isolated from PBMCs. The receptor's source is a human donor in good health.

Here the CDR3 DNA reads TGCGCCAGCAGCCAAGATTGGGGGGGACAGGGGATGCAACTGTTTTTT. Protein product: CASSQDWGGQGMQLFF. V is TRBV4-3 and J is TRBJ1-4; 10 bases map to TRBD1. V lost 0 bases to trimming and J lost 12 bases; unmatched junction nucleotides: 10. CDR1 LGHNA and CDR2 YSLEER come from the germline V gene. This CDR3 comprises 16 residues.